This is a list of T cell receptor beta chains from one sample in a study of OX40 agonist ivuxolimab in advanced cancers. Produced via immunoSEQ multiplex PCR; TCRdb's table is partial and in-frame only. This sample carries fewer than 80,000 clones, roughly 85% of them seen once, and the ten largest clones take about 0.83%. The source was CD4+ or CD8+ T cells sorted from blood, collected in a trial of the OX40 agonist ivuxolimab. These receptors all stem from an adult with an advanced solid tumor such as melanoma, head and neck, liver or kidney cancer. CDR3s include the opening cysteine and the closing phenylalanine or tryptophan. Fields, in order: J gene, clone size, V gene, D gene, CDR3 DNA, CDR3 protein. A D gene is named only where the DNA matches it firmly. Size is omitted from some rows. Given values are once, few, many or a class for expanded clones.

j_call: TRBJ1-6
clone_size: -
v_call: TRBV30
d_call: -
cdr3_nt: TGTGCCTGGAGTCCGAGGGGAGGCTCCTATAATTCACCCCTCCACTTT
cdr3_aa: CAWSPRGGSYNSPLHF

j_call: TRBJ2-2
clone_size: -
v_call: TRBV9
d_call: TRBD2
cdr3_nt: TGTGCCAGCAGCGTCGGGGGGAGCGGCTCGAACACCGGGGAGCTGTTTTTT
cdr3_aa: CASSVGGSGSNTGELFF

j_call: TRBJ2-3
clone_size: -
v_call: TRBV9
d_call: TRBD2
cdr3_nt: TGTGCCAGCAGCGCCAGACTAGCGGGAGATTTAGATACGCAGTATTTT
cdr3_aa: CASSARLAGDLDTQYF

j_call: TRBJ2-1
clone_size: once
v_call: TRBV19
d_call: -
cdr3_nt: TGTGCCGTTGGGCCCCCGAGAATGAATGAGCAGTTCTTC
cdr3_aa: CAVGPPRMNEQFF

j_call: TRBJ2-3
clone_size: -
v_call: TRBV10-1
d_call: -
cdr3_nt: TGCGCCAGCAGTGAAGGGCAGAGCACAGATACGCAGTATTTT
cdr3_aa: CASSEGQSTDTQYF

j_call: TRBJ2-5
clone_size: -
v_call: TRBV6-5
d_call: -
cdr3_nt: TGTGCCAGCAGTTACTCCGGGGGGCCGGTTATAGAGACCCAGTACTTC
cdr3_aa: CASSYSGGPVIETQYF

j_call: TRBJ2-3
clone_size: -
v_call: TRBV30
d_call: -
cdr3_nt: TGTGCCTGGAGTGTAGGCGGAAGCACAGATACGCAGTATTTT
cdr3_aa: CAWSVGGSTDTQYF

j_call: TRBJ2-2
clone_size: few
v_call: TRBV19
d_call: TRBD2
cdr3_nt: TGTGCCAGTAGGTTGAGCGGGGACACCGGGGAGCTGTTTTTT
cdr3_aa: CASRLSGDTGELFF

j_call: TRBJ1-2
clone_size: -
v_call: TRBV5-6
d_call: -
cdr3_nt: TGTGCCAGCAGCTTGTTCGGTGGTACTAACTATGGCTACACCTTC
cdr3_aa: CASSLFGGTNYGYTF

j_call: TRBJ2-7
clone_size: -
v_call: TRBV14
d_call: -
cdr3_nt: TGTGCCAGCAGCCAAGATCTTGGGAGGGAGCAGTACTTC
cdr3_aa: CASSQDLGREQYF

j_call: TRBJ2-2
clone_size: -
v_call: TRBV29-1
d_call: -
cdr3_nt: TGCAGCGTTGATTCAGAGAACACCGGGGAGCTGTTTTTT
cdr3_aa: CSVDSENTGELFF

j_call: TRBJ2-7
clone_size: -
v_call: TRBV6-5
d_call: TRBD1
cdr3_nt: TGTGCCAGCAGTTCCTGGGACAGGCCCTACGAGCAGTACTTC
cdr3_aa: CASSSWDRPYEQYF

j_call: TRBJ2-7
clone_size: -
v_call: TRBV6-1
d_call: -
cdr3_nt: TGTGCCAGCAGGCAGGGCATCTACGAGCAGTACTTC
cdr3_aa: CASRQGIYEQYF